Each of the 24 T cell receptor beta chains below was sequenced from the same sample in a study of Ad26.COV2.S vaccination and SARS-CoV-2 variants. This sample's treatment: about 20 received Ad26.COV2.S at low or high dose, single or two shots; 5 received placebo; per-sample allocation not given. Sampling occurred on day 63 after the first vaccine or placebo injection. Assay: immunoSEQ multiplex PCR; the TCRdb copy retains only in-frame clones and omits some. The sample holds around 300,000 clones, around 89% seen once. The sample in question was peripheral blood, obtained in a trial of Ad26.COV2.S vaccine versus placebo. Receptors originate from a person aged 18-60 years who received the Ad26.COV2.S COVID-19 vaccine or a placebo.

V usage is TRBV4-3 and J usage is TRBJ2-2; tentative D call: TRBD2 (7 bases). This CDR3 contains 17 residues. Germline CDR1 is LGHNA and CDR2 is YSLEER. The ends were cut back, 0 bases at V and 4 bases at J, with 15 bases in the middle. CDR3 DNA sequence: TGCGCCAGCAGCCAAGATCTCGGGGGGCAGGTCACCGGGGAGCTGTTTTTT. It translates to CASSQDLGGQVTGELFF.

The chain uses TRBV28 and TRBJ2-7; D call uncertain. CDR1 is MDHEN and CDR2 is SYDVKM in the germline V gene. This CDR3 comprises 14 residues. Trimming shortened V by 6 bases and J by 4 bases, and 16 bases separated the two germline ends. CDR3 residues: CASSPGSSKYEQYF. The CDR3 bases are TGTGCCAGCAGCCCGGGTAGCTCGAAGTACGAGCAGTACTTC.

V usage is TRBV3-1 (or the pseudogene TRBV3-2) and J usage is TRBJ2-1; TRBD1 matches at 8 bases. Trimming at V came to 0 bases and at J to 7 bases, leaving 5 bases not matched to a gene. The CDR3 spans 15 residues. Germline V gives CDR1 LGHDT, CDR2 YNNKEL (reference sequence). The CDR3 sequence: CASSQEAGGWNEQFF. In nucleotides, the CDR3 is TGTGCCAGCAGCCAAGAGGCAGGGGGCTGGAATGAGCAGTTCTTC.

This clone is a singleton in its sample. CDR3: CASRGTGGWDQPQHF. The CDR3 bases are TGTGCCAGTAGGGGTACAGGGGGCTGGGATCAGCCCCAGCATTTT. The V and J genes are TRBV19 and TRBJ1-5, with 9 bases fitting TRBD1. J lost 5 bases, V lost 6 bases, and 8 bases had no gene match. The CDR3 is 15 amino acids. The germline gives CDR1 LNHDA, CDR2 SQIVND (reference sequence).

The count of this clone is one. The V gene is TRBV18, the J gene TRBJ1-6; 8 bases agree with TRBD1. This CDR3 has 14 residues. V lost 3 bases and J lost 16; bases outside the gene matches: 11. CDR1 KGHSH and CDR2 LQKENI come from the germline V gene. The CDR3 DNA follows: TGTGCCAGCTCACCGAGACAGGGGCGACTCCTGCTCCACTTT. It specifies CASSPRQGRLLLHF.

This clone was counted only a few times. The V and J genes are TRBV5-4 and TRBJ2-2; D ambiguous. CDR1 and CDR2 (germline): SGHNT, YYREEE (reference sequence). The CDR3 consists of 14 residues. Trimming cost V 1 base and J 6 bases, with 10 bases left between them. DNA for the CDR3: TGTGCCAGCAGCTTGATCGAACGCCCCGGGGAGCTGTTTTTT. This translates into CASSLIERPGELFF.

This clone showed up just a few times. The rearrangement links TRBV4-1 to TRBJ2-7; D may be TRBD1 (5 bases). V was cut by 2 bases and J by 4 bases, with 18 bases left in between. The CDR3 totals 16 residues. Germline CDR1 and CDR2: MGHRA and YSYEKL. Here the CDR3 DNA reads TGCGCCAGCAGCCAACCCCTTGAAGGTAAGGGGTACGAGCAGTACTTC. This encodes CASSQPLEGKGYEQYF.

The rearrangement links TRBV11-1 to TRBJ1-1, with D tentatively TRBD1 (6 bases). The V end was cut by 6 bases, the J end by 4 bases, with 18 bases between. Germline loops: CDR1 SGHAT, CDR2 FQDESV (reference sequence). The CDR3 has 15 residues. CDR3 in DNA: TGTGCCAGCAGTCGAGAACAGGGTAAGGGCACTGAAGCTTTCTTT. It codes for CASSREQGKGTEAFF.

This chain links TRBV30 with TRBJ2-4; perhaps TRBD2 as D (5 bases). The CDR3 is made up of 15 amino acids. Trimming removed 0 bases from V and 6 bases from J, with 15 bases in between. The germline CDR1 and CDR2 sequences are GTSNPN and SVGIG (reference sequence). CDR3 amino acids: CAWSVRGQRRNIQYF. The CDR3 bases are TGTGCCTGGAGTGTACGAGGTCAGCGGCGAAACATTCAGTACTTC.

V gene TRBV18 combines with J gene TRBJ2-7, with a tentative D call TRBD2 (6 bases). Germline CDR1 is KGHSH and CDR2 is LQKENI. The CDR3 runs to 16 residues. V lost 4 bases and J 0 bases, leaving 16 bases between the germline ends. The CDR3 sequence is CASSRFGGTDSYEQYF. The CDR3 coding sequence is TGTGCCAGCTCACGCTTTGGAGGGACGGACTCCTACGAGCAGTACTTC.

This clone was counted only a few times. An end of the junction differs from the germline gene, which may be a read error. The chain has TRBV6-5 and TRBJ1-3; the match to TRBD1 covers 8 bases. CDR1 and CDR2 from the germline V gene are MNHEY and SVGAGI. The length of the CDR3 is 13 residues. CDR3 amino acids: CAGRGLSGNTIYF. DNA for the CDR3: TGTGCCGGCAGGGGGCTAAGTGGAAACACCATATATTTT.

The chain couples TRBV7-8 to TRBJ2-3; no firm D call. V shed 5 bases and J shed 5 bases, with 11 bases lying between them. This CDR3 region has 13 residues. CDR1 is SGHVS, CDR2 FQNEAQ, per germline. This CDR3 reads CASSLYVGDTQYF. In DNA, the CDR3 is TGTGCCAGCAGCCTCTACGTGGGAGATACGCAGTATTTT.

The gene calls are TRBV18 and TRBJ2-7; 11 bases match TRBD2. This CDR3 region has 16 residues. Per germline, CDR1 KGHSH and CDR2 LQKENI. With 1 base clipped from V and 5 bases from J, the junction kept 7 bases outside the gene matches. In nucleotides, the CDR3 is TGTGCCAGCTCACCACGTACTAGCGGGAGTAGCAACGAGCAGTACTTC. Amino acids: CASSPRTSGSSNEQYF.

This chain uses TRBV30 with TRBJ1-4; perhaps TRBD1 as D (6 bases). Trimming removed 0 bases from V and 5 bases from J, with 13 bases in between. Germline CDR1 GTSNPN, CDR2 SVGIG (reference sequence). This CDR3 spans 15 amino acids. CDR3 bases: TGTGCCTGGAGTGTACTGGGGGCGCAAAATGAAAAACTGTTTTTT. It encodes CAWSVLGAQNEKLFF.

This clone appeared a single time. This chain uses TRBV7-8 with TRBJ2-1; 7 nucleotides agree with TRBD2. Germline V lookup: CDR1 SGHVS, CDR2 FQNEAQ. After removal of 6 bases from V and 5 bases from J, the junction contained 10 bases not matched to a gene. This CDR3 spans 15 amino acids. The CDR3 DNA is TGTGCCAGCAGATACCGGGAGGTCCCTAACAATGAGCAGTTCTTC. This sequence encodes CASRYREVPNNEQFF. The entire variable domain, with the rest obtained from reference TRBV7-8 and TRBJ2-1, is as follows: GAGVSQSPRYKVAKRGQDVALRCDPISGHVSLFWYQQALGQGPEFLTYFQNEAQLDKSGLPSDRFFAERPEGSVSTLKIQRTQQEDSAVYLCASRYREVPNNEQFFGPGTRLTVL.

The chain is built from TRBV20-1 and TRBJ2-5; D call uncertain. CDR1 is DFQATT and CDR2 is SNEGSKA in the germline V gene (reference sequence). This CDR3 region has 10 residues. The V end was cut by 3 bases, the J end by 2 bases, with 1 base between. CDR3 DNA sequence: TGCAGTGCTAGTCAAGAGACCCAGTACTTC. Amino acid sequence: CSASQETQYF.

The CDR3 DNA reads as TGTGCCAGCTCACCACCACAGACAGGGGGCCATAGCAATCAGCCCCAGCATTTT. Translation gives CASSPPQTGGHSNQPQHF. The chain recombines TRBV18 with TRBJ1-5; 10 bases align to TRBD1. Losses at the gene ends were 0 bases for V and 0 bases for J; bases not matched to a gene: 5. CDR3 size: 18 residues. Germline assignment: CDR1 KGHSH and CDR2 LQKENI.

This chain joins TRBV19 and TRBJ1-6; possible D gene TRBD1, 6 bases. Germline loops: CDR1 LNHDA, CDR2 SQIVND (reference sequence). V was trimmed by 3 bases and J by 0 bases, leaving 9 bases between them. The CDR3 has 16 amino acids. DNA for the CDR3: TGTGCCAGTAGTATGGGGGCAAGCTCCTATAATTCACCCCTCCACTTT. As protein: CASSMGASSYNSPLHF.

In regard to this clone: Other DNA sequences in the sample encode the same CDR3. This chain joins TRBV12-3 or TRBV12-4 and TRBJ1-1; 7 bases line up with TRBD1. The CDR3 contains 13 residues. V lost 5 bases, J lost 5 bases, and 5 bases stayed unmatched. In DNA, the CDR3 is TGTGCCAGCAGTCCTACAGGGGTAACTGAAGCTTTCTTT. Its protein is CASSPTGVTEAFF.

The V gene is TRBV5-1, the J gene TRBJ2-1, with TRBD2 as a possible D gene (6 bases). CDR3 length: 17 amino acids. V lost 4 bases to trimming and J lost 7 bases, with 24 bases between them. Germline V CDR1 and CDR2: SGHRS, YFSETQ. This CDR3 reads CASSLVGQRVTQNEQFF. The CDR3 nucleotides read TGCGCCAGCAGCCTGGTAGGTCAGCGGGTCACTCAAAATGAGCAGTTCTTC.

In DNA, the CDR3 is TGCGCCAGCAGTGAATCGGGACCAAATGAAAAACTGTTTTTT. It is translated as CASSESGPNEKLFF. The chain couples TRBV10-2 to TRBJ1-4; D might be TRBD1 (5 bases). The CDR3 sequence is 14 residues long. Looked up from germline, CDR1 is WSHSY and CDR2 is SAAADI. With 3 bases removed from V and 5 bases from J, the gap between germline ends came to 10 bases.

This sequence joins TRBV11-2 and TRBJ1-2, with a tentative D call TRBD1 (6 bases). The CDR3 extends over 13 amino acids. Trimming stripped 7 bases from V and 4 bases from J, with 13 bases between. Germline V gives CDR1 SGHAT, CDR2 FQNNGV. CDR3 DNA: TGTGCCAGCACAAGTCAGGGGCCCTATGGCTACACCTTC. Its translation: CASTSQGPYGYTF.

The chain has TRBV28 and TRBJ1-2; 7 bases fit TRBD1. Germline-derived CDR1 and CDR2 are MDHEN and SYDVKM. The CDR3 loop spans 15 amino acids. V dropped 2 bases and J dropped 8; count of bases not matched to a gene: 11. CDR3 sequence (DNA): TGTGCCAGCAGTTTACTTGACAGGGAGGCGGTGGGCTACACCTTC. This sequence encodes CASSLLDREAVGYTF.

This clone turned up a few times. The CDR3 reads CASSPGTGEETQYF. The CDR3, as DNA: TGCGCCAGCAGCCCAGGGACAGGGGAAGAGACCCAGTACTTC. The V gene is TRBV4-3, the J gene TRBJ2-5, with 10 bases aligning to TRBD1. V trimming: 4 bases; J trimming: 3 bases; junction bases outside the gene matches: 2. CDR1 and CDR2 (germline): LGHNA, YSLEER. This CDR3 is built from 14 residues.